This is a list of T cell receptor beta chains from one sample in a study of liver allograft versus peripheral blood T cells. Each CDR3 protein is one row after TCRdb ran MiXCR on the reads. The table includes 13,000 or so distinct CDR3 sequences, around a sixth detected once. The origin of the receptors is a human patient who had a liver transplant. The graft donor may account for some of the T cells. Each CDR3 is given with its conserved first and last residue. Fields, in order: CDR3 DNA, CDR3 protein, D gene, J gene, clone size, V gene. D genes are given only for firm matches. Clone size appears in some rows only: once, few, many, or a class for an expanded clone.

DNA: TGTGCCAGCAGCGTAACCGACAGCTATAATTCACCCCTCCACTTT
CDR3: CASSVTDSYNSPLHF
D: -
J: TRBJ1-6
size: -
V: TRBV9

DNA: TGTGCCAGCAGTGAAACTTATGGCTACACCTTC
CDR3: CASSETYGYTF
D: -
J: TRBJ1-2
size: medium-sized
V: TRBV6-1

DNA: TGTGCCAGCTCACCCGGCGACACACGCACAGATACGCAGTATTTT
CDR3: CASSPGDTRTDTQYF
D: -
J: TRBJ2-3
size: medium-sized
V: TRBV18

DNA: TGTGCCAGCAGTTACGCCCCAGGGAGGAACACCGGGGAGCTGTTTTTT
CDR3: CASSYAPGRNTGELFF
D: -
J: TRBJ2-2
size: medium-sized
V: TRBV6-6

DNA: TGTGCCAGCAGCCTAGGGACGTCGCAAGAGACCCAGTACTTC
CDR3: CASSLGTSQETQYF
D: -
J: TRBJ2-5
size: few
V: TRBV28

DNA: TGTGCCAGCAGTCAGGGGCCGGTGGCGAACACTGAAGCTTTCTTT
CDR3: CASSQGPVANTEAFF
D: -
J: TRBJ1-1
size: many
V: TRBV27

DNA: TGCAGCGTTGACCGGCTAGCGGCTAACAATGAGCAGTTCTTC
CDR3: CSVDRLAANNEQFF
D: TRBD2
J: TRBJ2-1
size: medium-sized
V: TRBV29-1

DNA: TGTGCCAGCAGAGGGACGGACTATGGCTACACCTTC
CDR3: CASRGTDYGYTF
D: -
J: TRBJ1-2
size: -
V: TRBV2

DNA: TGTGCCAGCAGCTTGGGGGGGACAGGTACGCCCCAGCATTTT
CDR3: CASSLGGTGTPQHF
D: TRBD1
J: TRBJ1-5
size: few
V: TRBV7-2

DNA: TGTGCCAGCAGTGGTCTAGCGGGGAGGGATAATTCACCCCTCCACTTT
CDR3: CASSGLAGRDNSPLHF
D: -
J: TRBJ1-6
size: many
V: TRBV6-1

DNA: TGTGCCACCAGTGATCCACCGGGGGTAGACAGTTCAGAGACCCAGTACTTC
CDR3: CATSDPPGVDSSETQYF
D: -
J: TRBJ2-5
size: many
V: TRBV24-1

DNA: TGTGCCAGCACCTTCCAGGTGAACACTGAAGCTTTCTTT
CDR3: CASTFQVNTEAFF
D: -
J: TRBJ1-1
size: -
V: TRBV6-2/TRBV6-3

DNA: TGTGCCAGCAGTTTACCTAGCGGGGGGGTTCGGGAGACCCAGTACTTC
CDR3: CASSLPSGGVRETQYF
D: TRBD2
J: TRBJ2-5
size: -
V: TRBV28

DNA: TGTGCCAGCAGCTTGGGAGCGGGACTCGCAACCTACGGGCAGTACTTC
CDR3: CASSLGAGLATYGQYF
D: TRBD2
J: TRBJ2-7
size: -
V: TRBV5-6

DNA: TGTGCCAGCAGCGAGCGGACAGGCTCTCTCTATGGCTACACCTTC
CDR3: CASSERTGSLYGYTF
D: TRBD1
J: TRBJ1-2
size: -
V: TRBV9

DNA: TGTGCCAGCACCTTGGGACCGCTCTCTGGAAACACCATATATTTT
CDR3: CASTLGPLSGNTIYF
D: -
J: TRBJ1-3
size: medium-sized
V: TRBV6-5

DNA: TGCGCCAGCAGTATAACGGGACACGGCGTGGGACTAGCCTACAATGAGCAGTTCTTC
CDR3: CASSITGHGVGLAYNEQFF
D: TRBD2
J: TRBJ2-1
size: -
V: TRBV10-2

DNA: TGTGCCAGCAGTTCCTCCGGGACTAGCGTCTACGAGCAGTACTTC
CDR3: CASSSSGTSVYEQYF
D: TRBD2
J: TRBJ2-7
size: many
V: TRBV28

DNA: TGCAGTGCTAGGAGCGGGACAGCCATTCAGACCCAGTACTTC
CDR3: CSARSGTAIQTQYF
D: -
J: TRBJ2-5
size: -
V: TRBV20-1

DNA: TGCAGTGCTAGGCCCGGGGTCAGAAATGAGCAGTTCTTC
CDR3: CSARPGVRNEQFF
D: -
J: TRBJ2-1
size: few
V: TRBV20-1

DNA: TGTGCCAGCAGCTTATCAGATACGCAGTATTTT
CDR3: CASSLSDTQYF
D: -
J: TRBJ2-3
size: many
V: TRBV7-9

DNA: TGTGCCAGCAGTTGGTCAGGGGGGTCCTACGAGCAGTACTTC
CDR3: CASSWSGGSYEQYF
D: -
J: TRBJ2-7
size: many
V: TRBV28